The 21 T cell receptor beta chains below come from one sample, sequenced in a study of blood T cells in healthy people across ages. The use of a sample-barcoded 5' primer and a J-beta primer mix characterized a second PCR of roughly 7 to 11 cycles. From the 5' RACE reads, TCRdb called clonotypes with MiXCR, one entry per CDR3 protein. The data contain approximately 830,000 distinct CDR3 sequences, around 62% of them singletons. The specimen sequenced was blood. The receptors come from a man under 40 in good health.

The chain carries TRBV29-1 and TRBJ2-5, with 7 nucleotides matching TRBD1. The CDR3 extends over 12 amino acids. Germline V gene sequence: CDR1 SQVTM, CDR2 ANQGSEA. With V trimmed by 7 bases and J by 3 bases, 5 bases remained unmatched. The CDR3 is CSEGTAEETQYF. The CDR3 bases are TGCAGCGAGGGGACAGCTGAAGAGACCCAGTACTTC.

The V call is TRBV12-3 or TRBV12-4, the J call TRBJ2-1, with 7 bases fitting TRBD1. V dropped 3 bases and J dropped 8; count of bases not matched to a gene: 10. CDR3 size: 15 residues. For the CDR3, the DNA is TGTGCCAGCAGTTTCGACAGGGCGCTACAGGATGAGCAGTTCTTC. It encodes CASSFDRALQDEQFF.

In nucleotides, the CDR3 is TGCGCCAGCAGCCAAGGGCCCCAGACTAGCGTTGAGACCCAGTACTTC. This sequence encodes CASSQGPQTSVETQYF. The rearrangement links TRBV4-1 to TRBJ2-5; 8 positions match TRBD2. The CDR3 sequence is 16 residues long. After removal of 1 base from V and 5 bases from J, the junction contained 9 bases not matched to a gene. The V gene's germline CDR1 is MGHRA and CDR2 YSYEKL.

Regarding this clonotype: The germline gene is not matched at one end of the junction; a read error may be the cause. The chain uses TRBV12-3 or TRBV12-4 and TRBJ2-4; no clear D gene. The DNA end favors TRBJ2-7, so the J call may be wrong. The CDR3 is 13 amino acids. The CDR3 DNA reads TGTGCCGGCAGTCGGACGTTAACATACGAGCAGTACTTC. It codes for CAGSRTLTYEQYF.

This clonotype occurred many times. The chain employs TRBV18 and TRBJ2-4; 10 bases line up with TRBD1. The DNA end is a closer match to TRBJ2-7, so the J assignment may be wrong. Germline V gene lookup returns CDR1 KGHSH and CDR2 LQKENI. CDR3 size: 17 residues. In DNA, the CDR3 is TGTGCCAGCTCACCGACCATGGCGGGACAGGGGAGGAACGAGCAGTACTTC. Amino acid sequence: CASSPTMAGQGRNEQYF.

The genes are TRBV27 and TRBJ2-5; TRBD2 matches 8 bases. The V gene end was trimmed by 6 bases and the J gene end by 4 bases; junction bases not matched to a gene: 4. The CDR3 consists of 13 residues. The germline CDR1 and CDR2 sequences are MNHEY and SMNVEV (reference sequence). The chain's CDR3 is CASRVAGSETQYF. DNA of the CDR3: TGTGCCAGCAGGGTAGCGGGGTCAGAGACCCAGTACTTC.

The rearrangement links TRBV20-1 to TRBJ2-5, with D perhaps matching TRBD2 (6 bases). Between the trimmed V and J ends, which lost 3 bases and 5 bases, there was a span of 16 bases. Germline CDR1 DFQATT, CDR2 SNEGSKA (reference sequence). The CDR3 totals 14 residues. Here the CDR3 DNA reads TGCAGTGCTAGGGGCTTCGGGGGTCTGGAGACCCAGTACTTC. It codes for CSARGFGGLETQYF.

The chain has TRBV6-2 or TRBV6-3 and TRBJ2-7; D is ambiguous. The end of the DNA is better explained by TRBJ2-5, so the J call may be wrong. Germline V lookup: CDR1 MNHEY, CDR2 SVGEGT. The CDR3 contains 15 residues. Here the CDR3 reads CASSYSSQLGETQYF. The DNA for the CDR3 is TGTGCCAGCAGTTACTCGAGCCAGTTGGGGGAGACCCAGTACTTC.

The chain links TRBV28 to TRBJ2-5, with D unresolved. Looked up from germline, CDR1 is MDHEN and CDR2 is SYDVKM. This CDR3 spans 12 amino acids. Between the trimmed V and J ends, which lost 10 bases and 1 base, there was a span of 10 bases. CDR3 sequence reads: CATAPLQETQYF. CDR3 nucleotide sequence: TGTGCCACCGCTCCTCTCCAAGAGACCCAGTACTTC.

V gene TRBV20-1 combines with J gene TRBJ2-1; the D is unclear. V was shortened by 6 bases and J by 6 bases, with 9 bases between the two germline ends. This CDR3 comprises 11 residues. From germline, CDR1 is DFQATT and CDR2 SNEGSKA (reference sequence). The CDR3 reads CSAIPTNEQFF. The DNA of the CDR3 is TGCAGTGCCATCCCAACCAATGAGCAGTTCTTC.

This clonotype was counted once. One base away lies a much larger clone, so this may be a sequencing read error. The chain has TRBV4-3 and TRBJ2-1; D could derive from TRBD1 or TRBD2 (6 bases each). Germline values: CDR1 LGHNA, CDR2 YSLEER. V was pared by 0 bases and J by 8 bases, with 14 bases between. The CDR3 spans 15 residues. For the CDR3, the DNA is TGCGCCAGCAGCCAAGAAGGGGGGCTGCAATATGAGCAGTTCTTC. This translates into CASSQEGGLQYEQFF.

In this sample, this clonotype turned up once. The chain combines TRBV7-2 with TRBJ2-7; D might be TRBD1 or TRBD2, each matching 6 bases. This CDR3 spans 18 amino acids. Trimming stripped 5 bases from V and 5 bases from J, with 28 bases between. Germline-derived CDR1 and CDR2 are SGHTA and FQGNSA. The CDR3 nucleotides read TGTGCCAGCAGCCCGAGGGGGGAAACCCACCTGGGAGGCCACGAGCAGTACTTC. This sequence encodes CASSPRGETHLGGHEQYF.

This clonotype was recorded only once. The V and J genes are TRBV9 and TRBJ2-1; D may be TRBD2 (5 bases). Between the trimmed V and J ends, which lost 3 bases and 9 bases, there was a span of 13 bases. This CDR3 has 13 amino acids. CDR1 is SGDLS and CDR2 is YYNGEE in the germline V gene. CDR3 DNA: TGTGCCAGCAGCGCCGAGACTACGGGTGAGCAGTTCTTC. Its protein is CASSAETTGEQFF.

The chain couples TRBV7-2 to TRBJ1-1; 9 bases are a match to TRBD1. The CDR3 covers 15 residues. Germline V gene sequence: CDR1 SGHTA, CDR2 FQGNSA. The V segment lost 5 bases and the J segment 7 bases; nucleotides outside the gene matches: 11. The CDR3, as DNA: TGTGCCAGCAGCCCAACGGGGGACAGGGCCCTTGAAGCTTTCTTT. It encodes CASSPTGDRALEAFF. The full variable domain, rest sourced from reference TRBV7-2 and TRBJ1-1, is GAGVSQSPSNKVTEKGKDVELRCDPISGHTALYWYRQSLGQGLEFLIYFQGNSAPDKSGLPSDRFSAERTGGSVSTLTIQRTQQEDSAVYLCASSPTGDRALEAFFGQGTRLTVV.

The chain has TRBV28 and TRBJ2-1, with TRBD2 matching over 9 bases. This CDR3 has 22 amino acids. Germline loops: CDR1 MDHEN, CDR2 SYDVKM. J lost 3 bases, V lost 6 bases, and 27 bases had no gene match. In DNA, the CDR3 is TGTGCCAGCAGCTCCCCGGCGTTTGGGCTAGCGGGGAGAAAGGAGCTCTACAATGAGCAGTTCTTC. It encodes CASSSPAFGLAGRKELYNEQFF.

This clonotype showed up just a few times. The rearrangement uses TRBV29-1 and TRBJ2-1, with D uncertain. The CDR3 spans 12 residues. Germline values: CDR1 SQVTM, CDR2 ANQGSEA. The ends were cut back, 3 bases at V and 10 bases at J, with 13 bases in the middle. The CDR3 nucleotides are TGCAGCGTTGAGGCTAGTATCATGGAGCAGTTCTTC. Translated, it gives CSVEASIMEQFF.

This clonotype came up a few times. This chain joins TRBV2 and TRBJ2-3; 7 bases agree with TRBD1. Germline CDR1 and CDR2: SNHLY and FYNNEI. Germline trimming cut 5 bases from V and 2 bases from J; bases unmatched to any gene: 7. The CDR3 covers 15 residues. Written as DNA, the CDR3 is TGTGCCAGCAGTTCGGGACAGACAAACACAGATACGCAGTATTTT. As protein: CASSSGQTNTDTQYF.

The rearrangement links TRBV7-3 to TRBJ1-2; D is perhaps TRBD1 (5 bases). Trimming left V 8 bases short and J 3 bases short, with 16 bases between. Germline CDR1 reads SGHTA; CDR2 reads FQGTGA. The CDR3 has 14 residues. The CDR3 region has the DNA TGTGCCAGCGGTAGGGACGGATCGGACTATGGCTACACCTTC. Translated, it gives CASGRDGSDYGYTF.

V gene TRBV20-1 combines with J gene TRBJ2-5; a weak D match, TRBD1 (5 bases). Germline V lookup: CDR1 DFQATT, CDR2 SNEGSKA (reference sequence). V was cut by 5 bases and J by 2 bases, with 18 bases left in between. The CDR3 is made up of 15 amino acids. CDR3 amino acids: CSALTGTESQETQYF. The CDR3 DNA is TGCAGTGCTTTAACAGGAACAGAGTCTCAAGAGACCCAGTACTTC.

V and J are TRBV18 and TRBJ1-6; D remains ambiguous. Germline V lookup: CDR1 KGHSH, CDR2 LQKENI. Trimming cost V 3 bases and J 0 bases, with 12 bases left between them. The CDR3 has 17 residues. CDR3 sequence reads: CASSPRMPNSYNSPLHF. Written as DNA, the CDR3 is TGTGCCAGCTCACCTAGGATGCCAAACTCCTATAATTCACCCCTCCACTTT.

The table lists this clonotype with a few counts. This chain links TRBV14 with TRBJ2-4, with 8 bases fitting TRBD2. Judging by the DNA end, TRBJ2-5 fits better; the J call may be wrong. The CDR3 consists of 16 residues. Germline CDR1 is SGHDN and CDR2 is FVKESK. The CDR3 is CASSQVVAGNQETQYF. DNA for the CDR3: TGTGCCAGCAGCCAGGTGGTAGCGGGGAACCAAGAGACCCAGTACTTC.